The source of this T cell receptor (beta chain) is a study of blood T cells in healthy people across ages. There are a few counts of this clonotype. A sample-barcoded 5' primer and a J-beta primer mix were used in a second PCR of roughly 7 to 11 cycles. Each CDR3 protein is one row after TCRdb ran MiXCR on the 5' RACE reads. The sample lists 1.5 million to 1.9 million distinct CDR3 sequences, under 55% occurring once. Samples each yielded at least 6 micrograms of total RNA. The CDR3 consists of 12 residues. V lost 6 bases to trimming and J lost 6 bases, with 12 bases between them. The germline gives CDR1 SGHTA, CDR2 FQGNSA.

Source material: blood. The chain carries TRBV7-2 and TRBJ2-7, with D perhaps matching TRBD1 (6 bases). The clonotype originates from a young woman in good health. The CDR3 loop reads CASRSTGTEQYF. As DNA, the CDR3 is TGTGCCAGCAGGTCGACAGGTACCGAGCAGTACTTC.